This T cell receptor beta chain was identified in a study of human T cells and chemical hapten exposure. Individual cDNA molecules in this library carried unique molecular identifiers. TCRdb passed the RACE reads through MiXCR, listing each CDR3 protein once. This table holds fewer than 70,000 distinct CDR3 sequences, 6.5% to 8.5% found once. The sample's time point: pre-sensitization, week 0. Regarding treatment: therapeutic diphenylcyclopropenone sensitization with weekly scalp DPC. The CDR3 is made up of 12 amino acids. V was pared by 3 bases and J by 7 bases, with 12 bases between. Germline CDR1 and CDR2: GTSNPN and SVGIG (reference sequence).

The input for sequencing was whole blood, taken in connection with sensitization to the hapten diphenylcyclopropenone (DPC). The receptor was isolated from a woman in her thirties with alopecia areata. Some clones in this sample may be carry-over from other donors' samples. The rearrangement links TRBV30 to TRBJ1-1; D uncertain. The CDR3 nucleotides read TGTGCCTGGAGCCGGGTGGGAAGTGAAGCTTTCTTT. Residues: CAWSRVGSEAFF.